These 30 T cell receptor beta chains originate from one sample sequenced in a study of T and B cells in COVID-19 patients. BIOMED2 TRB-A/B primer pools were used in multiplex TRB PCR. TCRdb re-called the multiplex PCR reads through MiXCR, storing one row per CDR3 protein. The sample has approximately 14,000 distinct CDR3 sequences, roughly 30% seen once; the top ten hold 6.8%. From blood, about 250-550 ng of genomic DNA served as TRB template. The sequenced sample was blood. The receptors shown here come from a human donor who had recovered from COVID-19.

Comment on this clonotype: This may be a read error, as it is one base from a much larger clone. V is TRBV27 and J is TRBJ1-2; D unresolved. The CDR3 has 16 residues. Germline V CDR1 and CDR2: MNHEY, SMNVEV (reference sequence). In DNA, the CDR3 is TGTGACAGCAGCCAAGAAATGGGTGCGGGGTACTATGGCTACACCTTC. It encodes CDSSQEMGAGYYGYTF.

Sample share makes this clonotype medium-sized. The CDR3 bases are TGTGCCAGTCTCAGGGGGCTTTACACTGAAGCTTTCTTT. Translation gives CASLRGLYTEAFF. This chain links TRBV6-1 with TRBJ1-1, with 8 nucleotides matching TRBD1. The CDR3 contains 13 residues. Germline values: CDR1 MNHNS, CDR2 SASEGT. V gave up 9 bases and J gave up 3 bases; unmatched junction bases: 6.

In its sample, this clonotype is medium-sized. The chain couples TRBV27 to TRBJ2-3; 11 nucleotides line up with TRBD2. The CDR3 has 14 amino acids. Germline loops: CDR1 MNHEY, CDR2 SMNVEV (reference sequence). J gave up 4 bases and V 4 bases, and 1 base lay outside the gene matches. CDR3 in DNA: TGTGCCAGCAGTTCACTAGCGGGGGCAGATACGCAGTATTTT. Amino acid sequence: CASSSLAGADTQYF.

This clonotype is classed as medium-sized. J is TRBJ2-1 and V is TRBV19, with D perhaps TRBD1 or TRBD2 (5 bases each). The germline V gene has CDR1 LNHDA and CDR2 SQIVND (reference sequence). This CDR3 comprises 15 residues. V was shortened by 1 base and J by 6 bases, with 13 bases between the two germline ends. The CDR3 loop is CASSIGGTRSNEQFF. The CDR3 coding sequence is TGTGCCAGTAGTATAGGTGGGACGAGGTCCAATGAGCAGTTCTTC.

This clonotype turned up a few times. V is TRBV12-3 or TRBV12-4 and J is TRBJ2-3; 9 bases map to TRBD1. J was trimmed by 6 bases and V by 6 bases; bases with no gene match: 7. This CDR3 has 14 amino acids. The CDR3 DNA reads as TGTGCCAGCAGACGGACAGGGGTAGGTGATACGCAGTATTTT. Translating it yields CASRRTGVGDTQYF.

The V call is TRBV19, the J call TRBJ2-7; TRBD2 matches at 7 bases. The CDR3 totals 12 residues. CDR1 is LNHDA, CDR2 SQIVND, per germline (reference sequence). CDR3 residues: CVSRQAGYEQYF. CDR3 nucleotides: TGTGTTAGTAGACAAGCGGGATACGAGCAGTACTTC.

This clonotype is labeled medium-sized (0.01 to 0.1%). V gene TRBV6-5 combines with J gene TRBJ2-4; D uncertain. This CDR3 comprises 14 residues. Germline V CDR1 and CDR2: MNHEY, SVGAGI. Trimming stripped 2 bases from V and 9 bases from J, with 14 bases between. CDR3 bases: TGTGCCAGCAGTTACCAGGCGGCGCGCGGCATTCAGTACTTC. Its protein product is CASSYQAARGIQYF.

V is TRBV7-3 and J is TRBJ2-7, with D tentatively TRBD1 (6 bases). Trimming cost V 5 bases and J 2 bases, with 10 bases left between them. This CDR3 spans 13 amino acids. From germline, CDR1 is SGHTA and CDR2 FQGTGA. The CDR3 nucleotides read TGTGCCAGCAGCCGGGACATTACCTACGAGCAGTACTTC. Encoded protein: CASSRDITYEQYF.

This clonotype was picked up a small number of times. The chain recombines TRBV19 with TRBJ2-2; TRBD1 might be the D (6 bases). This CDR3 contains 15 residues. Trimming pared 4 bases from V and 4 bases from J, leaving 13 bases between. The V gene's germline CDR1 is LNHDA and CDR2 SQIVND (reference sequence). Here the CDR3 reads CASSNGRGGTGELFF. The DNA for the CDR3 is TGTGCCAGTAGTAACGGCAGGGGTGGCACCGGGGAGCTGTTTTTT.

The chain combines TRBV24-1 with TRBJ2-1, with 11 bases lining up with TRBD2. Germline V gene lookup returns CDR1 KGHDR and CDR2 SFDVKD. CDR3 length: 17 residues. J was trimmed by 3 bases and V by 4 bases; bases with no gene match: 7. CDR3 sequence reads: CATSEALAGVFYNEQFF. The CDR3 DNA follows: TGTGCCACCAGTGAAGCACTAGCGGGAGTTTTCTACAATGAGCAGTTCTTC.

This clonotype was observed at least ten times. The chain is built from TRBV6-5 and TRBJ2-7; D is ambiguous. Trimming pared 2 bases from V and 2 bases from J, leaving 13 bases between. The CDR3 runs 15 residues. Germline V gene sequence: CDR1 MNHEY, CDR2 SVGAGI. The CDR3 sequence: CASSYTAASPYEQYF. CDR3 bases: TGTGCCAGCAGTTACACGGCAGCAAGTCCCTACGAGCAGTACTTC.

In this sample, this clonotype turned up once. The CDR3 protein is CARSTPGLAGSYEQYF. For the CDR3, the DNA is TGTGCCAGAAGCACCCCGGGACTAGCGGGCTCCTACGAGCAGTACTTC. The J gene is TRBJ2-7, the V gene TRBV5-3; TRBD2 matches 12 bases. TRBV5-3 is identified as an open reading frame with a role that is uncertain. V shed 4 bases, J shed 0 bases, and the junction held 5 bases outside the gene matches. This CDR3 comprises 16 residues.

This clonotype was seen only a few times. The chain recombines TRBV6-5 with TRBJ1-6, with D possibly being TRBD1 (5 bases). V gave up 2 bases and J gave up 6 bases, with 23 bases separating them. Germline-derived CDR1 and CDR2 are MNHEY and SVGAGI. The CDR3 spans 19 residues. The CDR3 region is CASSYPTDGQGVGNSPLHF. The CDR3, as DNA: TGTGCCAGCAGTTACCCGACCGATGGGCAGGGTGTCGGTAATTCACCCCTCCACTTT.

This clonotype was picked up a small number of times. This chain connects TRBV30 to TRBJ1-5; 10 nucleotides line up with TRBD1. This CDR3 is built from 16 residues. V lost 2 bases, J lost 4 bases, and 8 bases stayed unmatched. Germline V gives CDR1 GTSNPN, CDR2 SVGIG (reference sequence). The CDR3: CAWSRPGQGTNQPQHF. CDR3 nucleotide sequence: TGTGCCTGGAGTCGCCCGGGACAGGGGACTAATCAGCCCCAGCATTTT.

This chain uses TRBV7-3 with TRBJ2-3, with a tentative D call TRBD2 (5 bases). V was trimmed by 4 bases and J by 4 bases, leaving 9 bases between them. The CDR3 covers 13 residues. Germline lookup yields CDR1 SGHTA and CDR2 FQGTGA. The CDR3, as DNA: TGTGCCAGCAGCTCGCGGGTGGCAGATACGCAGTATTTT. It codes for CASSSRVADTQYF.

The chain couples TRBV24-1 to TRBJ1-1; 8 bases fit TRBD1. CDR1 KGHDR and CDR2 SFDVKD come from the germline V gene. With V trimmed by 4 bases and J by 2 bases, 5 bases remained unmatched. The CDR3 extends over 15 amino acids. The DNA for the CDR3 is TGTGCCACCAGTGACCATGGACAGGGTAACACTGAAGCTTTCTTT. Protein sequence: CATSDHGQGNTEAFF.

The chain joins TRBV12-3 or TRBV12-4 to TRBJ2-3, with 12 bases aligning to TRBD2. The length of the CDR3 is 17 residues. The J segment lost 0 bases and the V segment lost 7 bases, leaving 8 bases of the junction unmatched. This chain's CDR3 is CASKLAGGPISTDTQYF. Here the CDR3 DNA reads TGTGCCAGCAAACTAGCGGGGGGCCCAATAAGCACAGATACGCAGTATTTT.

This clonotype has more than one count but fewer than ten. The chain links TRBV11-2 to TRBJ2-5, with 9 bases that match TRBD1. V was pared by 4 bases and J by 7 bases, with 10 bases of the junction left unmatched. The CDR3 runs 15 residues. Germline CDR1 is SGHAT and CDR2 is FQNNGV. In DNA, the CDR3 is TGTGCCAGCAGCTCACTACAGGGGGCGCGTTTGACCCAGTACTTC. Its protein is CASSSLQGARLTQYF.

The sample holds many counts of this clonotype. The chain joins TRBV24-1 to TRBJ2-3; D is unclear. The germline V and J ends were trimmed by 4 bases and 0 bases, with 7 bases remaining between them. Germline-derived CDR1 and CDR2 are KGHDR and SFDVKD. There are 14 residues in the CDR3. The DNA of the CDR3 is TGTGCCACCAGTGAGACTCACAGCACAGATACGCAGTATTTT. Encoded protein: CATSETHSTDTQYF.

CDR3 nucleotide sequence: TGCGCCAGCAGCTTTGGAGAGGGGGCGAGAACCGGGGAGCTGTTTTTT. Translation gives CASSFGEGARTGELFF. This chain joins TRBV5-1 and TRBJ2-2, with 7 bases identical to TRBD1. Unmatched junction bases numbered 9, after V lost 2 bases and J lost 5 bases. The germline V gene encodes CDR1 SGHRS and CDR2 YFSETQ. The CDR3 is made up of 16 amino acids.

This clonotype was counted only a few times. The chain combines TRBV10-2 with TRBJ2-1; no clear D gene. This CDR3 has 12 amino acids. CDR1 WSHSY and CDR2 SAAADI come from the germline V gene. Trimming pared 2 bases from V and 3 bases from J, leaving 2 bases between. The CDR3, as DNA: TGCGCCAGCAGTGAGGGCTACAATGAGCAGTTCTTC. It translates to CASSEGYNEQFF.

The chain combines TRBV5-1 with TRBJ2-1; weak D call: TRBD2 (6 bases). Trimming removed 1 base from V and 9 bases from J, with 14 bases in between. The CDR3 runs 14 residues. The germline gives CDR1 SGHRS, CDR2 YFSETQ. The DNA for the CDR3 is TGCGCCAGCAGCTTGTCTTCGGCGGGGCGTGAGCAGTTCTTC. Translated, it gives CASSLSSAGREQFF. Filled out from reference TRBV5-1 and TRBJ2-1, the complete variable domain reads KAGVTQTPRYLIKTRGQQVTLSCSPISGHRSVSWYQQTPGQGLQFLFEYFSETQRNKGNFPGRFSGRQFSNSRSEMNVSTLELGDSALYLCASSLSSAGREQFFGPGTRLTVL.

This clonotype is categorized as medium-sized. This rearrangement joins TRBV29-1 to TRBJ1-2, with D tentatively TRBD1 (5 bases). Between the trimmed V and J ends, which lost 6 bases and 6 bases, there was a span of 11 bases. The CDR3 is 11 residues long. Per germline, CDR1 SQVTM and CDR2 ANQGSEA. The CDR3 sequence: CSVAQGHGYTF. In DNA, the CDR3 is TGCAGCGTGGCGCAGGGACATGGCTACACCTTC.

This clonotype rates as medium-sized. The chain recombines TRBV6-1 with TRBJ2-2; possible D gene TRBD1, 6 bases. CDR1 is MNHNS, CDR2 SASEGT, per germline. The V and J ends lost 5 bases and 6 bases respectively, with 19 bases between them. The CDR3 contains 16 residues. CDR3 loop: CASSFRQAGRAGELFF. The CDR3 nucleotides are TGTGCCAGCAGTTTCCGACAGGCCGGACGAGCCGGGGAGCTGTTTTTT.

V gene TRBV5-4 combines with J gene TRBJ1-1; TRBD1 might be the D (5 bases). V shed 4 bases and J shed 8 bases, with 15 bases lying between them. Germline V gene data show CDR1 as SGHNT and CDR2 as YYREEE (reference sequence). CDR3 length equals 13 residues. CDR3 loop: CASSPGRTPEAFF. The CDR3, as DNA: TGTGCCAGCAGCCCGGGACGGACCCCCGAAGCTTTCTTT.

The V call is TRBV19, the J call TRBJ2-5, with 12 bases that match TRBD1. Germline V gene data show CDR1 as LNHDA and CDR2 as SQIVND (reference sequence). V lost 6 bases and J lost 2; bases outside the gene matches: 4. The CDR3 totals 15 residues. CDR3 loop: CASRWDRGQQETQYF. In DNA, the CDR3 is TGTGCCAGTAGGTGGGACAGGGGGCAACAAGAGACCCAGTACTTC.

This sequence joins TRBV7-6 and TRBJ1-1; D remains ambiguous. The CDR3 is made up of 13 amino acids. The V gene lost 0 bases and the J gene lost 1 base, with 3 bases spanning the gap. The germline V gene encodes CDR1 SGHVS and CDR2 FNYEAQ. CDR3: CASSLAENTEAFF. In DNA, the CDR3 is TGTGCCAGCAGCTTAGCAGAGAACACTGAAGCTTTCTTT.

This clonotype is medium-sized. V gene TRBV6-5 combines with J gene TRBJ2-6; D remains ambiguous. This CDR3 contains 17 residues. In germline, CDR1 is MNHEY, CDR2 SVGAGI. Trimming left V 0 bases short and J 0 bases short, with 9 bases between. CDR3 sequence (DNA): TGTGCCAGCAGTTACTCGCAGGCAGCCTCTGGGGCCAACGTCCTGACTTTC. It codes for CASSYSQAASGANVLTF.

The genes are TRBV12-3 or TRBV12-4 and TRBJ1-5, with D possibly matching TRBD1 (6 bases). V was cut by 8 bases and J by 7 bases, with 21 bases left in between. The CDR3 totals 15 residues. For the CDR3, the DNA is TGTGCCAGCCGGTTGTCGGACAGCCGATTCCAGCCCCAGCATTTT. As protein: CASRLSDSRFQPQHF.

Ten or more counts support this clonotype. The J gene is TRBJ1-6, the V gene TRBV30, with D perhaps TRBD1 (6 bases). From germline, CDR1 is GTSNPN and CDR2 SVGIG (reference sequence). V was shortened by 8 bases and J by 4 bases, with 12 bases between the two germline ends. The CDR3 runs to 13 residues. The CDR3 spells CARTTGYNSPLHF. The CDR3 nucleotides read TGTGCCAGAACGACAGGATATAATTCACCCCTCCACTTT.